This entry lists 27 T cell receptor beta chains sequenced from one sample in a study of shared clonotypes between healthy human individuals. Profiling relied on immunoSEQ multiplex PCR, and the TCRdb table lists in-frame clones only, not all of them. The sample includes some 2.1 million clones, about 95% of them seen just once. Naive CD8 cells lacked CD45RO and underwent positive selection for CCR7, leaving out terminally differentiated effector memory CD45RA+ cells. Sample: naive CD8+ T cells sorted from blood. Receptors originate from a man younger than 35 in good health.

The chain employs TRBV11-1 and TRBJ2-5, with D hard to call. The CDR3 is made up of 12 amino acids. CDR1 is SGHAT, CDR2 FQDESV, per germline (reference sequence). Trimming removed 3 bases from V and 3 bases from J, with 5 bases in between. Here the CDR3 reads CASSFEEETQYF. As DNA, the CDR3 is TGTGCCAGCAGCTTTGAGGAAGAGACCCAGTACTTC. Using reference TRBV11-1 and TRBJ2-5 for the parts outside the CDR3, the full variable domain is EAEVAQSPRYKITEKSQAVAFWCDPISGHATLYWYRQILGQGPELLVQFQDESVVDDSQLPKDRFSAERLKGVDSTLKIQPAELGDSAMYLCASSFEEETQYFGPGTRLLVL.

Remarks on this clone: Other DNA sequences within the sample encode an identical CDR3. The chain couples TRBV10-1 to TRBJ2-7, with D unclear. CDR3 length: 12 amino acids. With 3 bases removed from V and 2 bases from J, the gap between germline ends came to 5 bases. Germline V lookup: CDR1 WNHNN, CDR2 SYGVQD (reference sequence). The CDR3 nucleotides are TGCGCCAGCAGTGACGGAACCTACGAGCAGTACTTC. Translation: CASSDGTYEQYF.

This sequence joins TRBV4-3 and TRBJ1-1; 9 bases agree with TRBD1. Germline CDR1 LGHNA, CDR2 YSLEER. J gave up 7 bases and V 0 bases, and 6 bases lay outside the gene matches. The CDR3 sequence is 15 residues long. CDR3 in amino acids: CASSQESSGQGEAFF. The CDR3 DNA is TGCGCCAGCAGCCAAGAGAGTTCGGGACAGGGTGAAGCTTTCTTT.

The V gene is TRBV12-5, the J gene TRBJ2-5; TRBD2 aligns across 10 bases. V lost 6 bases and J lost 5; bases outside the gene matches: 6. Germline CDR1 is LGHNT and CDR2 is FRNRAP. CDR3 length equals 14 residues. The CDR3 DNA is TGTGCTAGTGGAACCCTAGCGGGAGCCGAGACCCAGTACTTC. Translation: CASGTLAGAETQYF.

The gene calls are TRBV5-4 and TRBJ1-6; no clear D gene. CDR3 size: 15 residues. In germline, CDR1 is SGHNT, CDR2 YYREEE (reference sequence). The V end was cut by 0 bases, the J end by 7 bases, with 11 bases between. The CDR3 spells CASSLGSETNSPLHF. CDR3 DNA: TGTGCCAGCAGCTTGGGTTCAGAAACCAATTCACCCCTCCACTTT.

About this clone: This sample includes further DNA sequences coding for the same CDR3. The rearrangement joins TRBV9 to TRBJ1-2, with D perhaps TRBD1 (5 bases). V was trimmed by 0 bases and J by 2 bases, leaving 8 bases between them. Germline-derived CDR1 and CDR2 are SGDLS and YYNGEE. The CDR3 has 14 amino acids. The DNA for the CDR3 is TGTGCCAGCAGCGTAGGGGGCCCCAACTATGGCTACACCTTC. Translated: CASSVGGPNYGYTF.

The chain joins TRBV29-1 to TRBJ1-2; a weak D match, TRBD1 (5 bases). Looked up from germline, CDR1 is SQVTM and CDR2 is ANQGSEA. V gave up 3 bases and J gave up 4 bases, with 12 bases separating them. The CDR3 has 13 amino acids. The CDR3 here is CSVDRQGSYGYTF. As DNA, the CDR3 is TGCAGCGTTGATCGGCAGGGCAGCTATGGCTACACCTTC.

Concerning this clone: The same CDR3 is also encoded by other DNA sequences in this sample. The chain is built from TRBV29-1 and TRBJ2-1; D is ambiguous. V dropped 7 bases and J dropped 6 bases, with 7 bases sitting between them. Germline values: CDR1 SQVTM, CDR2 ANQGSEA. This CDR3 has 10 amino acids. CDR3 amino acids: CSALGNEQFF. For the CDR3, the DNA is TGCAGCGCCTTAGGCAATGAGCAGTTCTTC.

The genes are TRBV5-4 and TRBJ1-1; D uncertain. Per the germline V gene, CDR1 is SGHNT and CDR2 is YYREEE (reference sequence). The CDR3 covers 16 residues. V lost 2 bases to trimming and J lost 0 bases, with 14 bases between them. CDR3 amino acids: CASSFRTGNMNTEAFF. CDR3 DNA sequence: TGTGCCAGCAGCTTTCGGACGGGGAACATGAACACTGAAGCTTTCTTT. Complete variable domain (other parts from reference TRBV5-4 and TRBJ1-1): ETGVTQSPTHLIKTRGQQVTLRCSSQSGHNTVSWYQQALGQGPQFIFQYYREEENGRGNFPPRFSGLQFPNYSSELNVNALELDDSALYLCASSFRTGNMNTEAFFGQGTRLTVV.

The rearrangement links TRBV5-8 to TRBJ2-7; D is undetermined. This CDR3 contains 14 residues. Germline V gene sequence: CDR1 SGHTS, CDR2 YDEGEE. Trimming removed 0 bases from V and 2 bases from J, with 9 bases in between. This chain's CDR3 is CASSLGGYTYEQYF. CDR3 nucleotides: TGTGCCAGCAGCTTGGGAGGATACACCTACGAGCAGTACTTC. The full variable domain, its missing parts supplied by reference TRBV5-8 and TRBJ2-7, is EAGVTQSPTHLIKTRGQQATLRCSPISGHTSVYWYQQALGLGLQFLLWYDEGEERNRGNFPPRFSGRQFPNYSSELNVNALELEDSALYLCASSLGGYTYEQYFGPGTRLTVT.

This clone has a single count. V and J are TRBV2 and TRBJ2-7; maybe TRBD2 (6 bases). V lost 6 bases and J 0 bases, leaving 15 bases between the germline ends. Per germline, CDR1 SNHLY and CDR2 FYNNEI. The CDR3 length is 15 residues. In DNA form, the CDR3 reads TGTGCCAGCAGCGCGGGACTCAACCTCTCCTACGAGCAGTACTTC. Its protein product is CASSAGLNLSYEQYF.

The chain couples TRBV2 to TRBJ1-6; no firm D call. This CDR3 comprises 16 residues. CDR1 and CDR2 from the germline V gene are SNHLY and FYNNEI. V lost 1 base to trimming and J lost 6 bases, with 13 bases between them. The CDR3 DNA is TGTGCCAGCAGTGAAGGGAGGGTAAATAGTAATTCACCCCTCCACTTT. Protein: CASSEGRVNSNSPLHF. Full variable domain (rest looked up from reference TRBV2 and TRBJ1-6): EPEVTQTPSHQVTQMGQEVILRCVPISNHLYFYWYRQILGQKVEFLVSFYNNEISEKSEIFDDQFSVERPDGSNFTLKIRSTKLEDSAMYFCASSEGRVNSNSPLHFGNGTRLTVT.

The rearrangement links TRBV4-1 to TRBJ1-2, with D possibly matching TRBD1 (6 bases). This CDR3 spans 15 amino acids. Trimming pared 0 bases from V and 4 bases from J, leaving 12 bases between. Germline CDR1 is MGHRA and CDR2 is YSYEKL. CDR3 nucleotides: TGCGCCAGCAGCCAAGACAGGGGATACGGCTATGGCTACACCTTC. It specifies CASSQDRGYGYGYTF.

The V and J genes are TRBV11-1 and TRBJ2-3; 10 nucleotides agree with TRBD1. The CDR3 is made up of 15 amino acids. With V trimmed by 5 bases and J by 3 bases, 5 bases remained unmatched. The germline V gene encodes CDR1 SGHAT and CDR2 FQDESV (reference sequence). CDR3 amino acids: CASSPRDRGTDTQYF. CDR3 coding DNA: TGTGCCAGCAGCCCGAGGGACAGGGGAACAGATACGCAGTATTTT. Supplemented by reference TRBV11-1 and TRBJ2-3, the full variable domain reads EAEVAQSPRYKITEKSQAVAFWCDPISGHATLYWYRQILGQGPELLVQFQDESVVDDSQLPKDRFSAERLKGVDSTLKIQPAELGDSAMYLCASSPRDRGTDTQYFGPGTRLTVL.

This chain links TRBV7-9 with TRBJ1-5; D ambiguous. Germline values: CDR1 SEHNR, CDR2 FQNEAQ (reference sequence). V was clipped by 5 bases and J by 6 bases, with 8 bases between them. This CDR3 has 12 amino acids. The CDR3 DNA follows: TGTGCCAGCAGCCCCAGTGGTCAGCCCCAGCATTTT. As protein: CASSPSGQPQHF.

The V call is TRBV27, the J call TRBJ2-7; TRBD2 is a possible D gene (6 bases). Trimming stripped 6 bases from V and 7 bases from J, with 13 bases between. The CDR3 length is 12 residues. Germline loops: CDR1 MNHEY, CDR2 SMNVEV (reference sequence). CDR3: CASSPFRGEQYF. DNA of the CDR3: TGTGCCAGCAGCCCATTTCGGGGGGAGCAGTACTTC.

This clone was recorded once. The gene calls are TRBV4-1 and TRBJ1-1, with D unresolved. CDR1 and CDR2 (germline): MGHRA, YSYEKL. This CDR3 is 14 amino acids long. V shed 0 bases and J shed 8 bases, with 13 bases lying between them. The CDR3 reads CASSQERPGEEAFF. Here the CDR3 DNA reads TGCGCCAGCAGCCAAGAAAGACCCGGGGAGGAAGCTTTCTTT.

The chain has TRBV12-5 and TRBJ2-7; 7 bases are shared with TRBD1. The CDR3 totals 15 residues. Germline CDR1 reads LGHNT; CDR2 reads FRNRAP. V trimming: 0 bases; J trimming: 2 bases; junction bases outside the gene matches: 4. CDR3 loop: CASGLVLGQAYEQYF. The CDR3 nucleotides read TGTGCTAGTGGTTTGGTACTAGGACAGGCCTACGAGCAGTACTTC.

The rearrangement uses TRBV13 and TRBJ2-3, with D unclear. The CDR3 is made up of 13 amino acids. Germline V lookup: CDR1 PRHDT, CDR2 FYEKMQ (reference sequence). V was clipped by 0 bases and J by 4 bases, with 5 bases between them. For the CDR3, the DNA is TGTGCCAGCAGCTTAGGTGTCGCAGATACGCAGTATTTT. This sequence encodes CASSLGVADTQYF.

The rearrangement uses TRBV10-3 and TRBJ2-1; D gene uncertain. Between the trimmed V and J ends, which lost 4 bases and 3 bases, there was a span of 7 bases. The CDR3 runs to 13 residues. Germline V gives CDR1 ENHRY, CDR2 SYGVKD. The chain's CDR3 is CAISGYNYNEQFF. CDR3 bases: TGTGCCATCAGTGGTTACAACTACAATGAGCAGTTCTTC.

This chain links TRBV10-3 with TRBJ2-7; no firm D call. CDR3 size: 14 residues. Trimming left V 6 bases short and J 3 bases short, with 15 bases between. Per the germline V gene, CDR1 is ENHRY and CDR2 is SYGVKD. The DNA of the CDR3 is TGTGCCATCAGCGCGACGCCTGATAACTACGAGCAGTACTTC. Translating it yields CAISATPDNYEQYF.

This sequence joins TRBV6-5 and TRBJ2-2, with D perhaps matching TRBD1 or TRBD2 (6 bases each). Germline-derived CDR1 and CDR2 are MNHEY and SVGAGI. V lost 9 bases and J lost 6, with 17 bases in between. The CDR3 spans 14 residues. The DNA of the CDR3 is TGTGCCAGTTCCTGGAGGGGGGAGGCCGGGGAGCTGTTTTTT. Translation gives CASSWRGEAGELFF.

The V call is TRBV4-1, the J call TRBJ2-5, with D perhaps TRBD2 (6 bases). The CDR3 sequence is 16 residues long. The V gene's germline CDR1 is MGHRA and CDR2 YSYEKL. Trimming removed 2 bases from V and 4 bases from J, with 17 bases in between. The CDR3 loop reads CASSQIWEVDRETQYF. The CDR3 bases are TGCGCCAGCAGCCAAATCTGGGAGGTAGACAGAGAGACCCAGTACTTC.

The chain joins TRBV27 to TRBJ2-2, with D unclear. V was trimmed by 5 bases and J by 6 bases, leaving 10 bases between them. This CDR3 is 13 amino acids long. CDR1 and CDR2 from the germline V gene are MNHEY and SMNVEV (reference sequence). The CDR3 coding sequence is TGTGCCAGCAGTCCTACCACGCCCGGGGAGCTGTTTTTT. This sequence encodes CASSPTTPGELFF.

This clone was detected only once. This chain links TRBV5-6 with TRBJ1-5; D may be TRBD1 (6 bases). The germline CDR1 and CDR2 sequences are SGHDT and YYEEEE. V was shortened by 4 bases and J by 2 bases, with 13 bases between the two germline ends. The CDR3 spans 15 residues. CDR3 DNA sequence: TGTGCCAGCAGCCGGGGGGCGTGGGGCAATCAGCCCCAGCATTTT. It translates to CASSRGAWGNQPQHF.

The table lists this clone with a count of one. CDR3 bases: TGTGCCAGCAGTTTAGGGTCTAGCGGGAGGGCCTCCCAAGAGACCCAGTACTTC. Amino acids: CASSLGSSGRASQETQYF. The chain employs TRBV27 and TRBJ2-5; 12 bases agree with TRBD2. This CDR3 has 18 residues. Germline CDR1 MNHEY, CDR2 SMNVEV (reference sequence). J gave up 1 base and V 2 bases, and 8 bases lay outside the gene matches.

This rearrangement joins TRBV28 to TRBJ2-7; D tentatively fits TRBD1 or TRBD2 (5 bases each). The CDR3 has 13 amino acids. V gave up 7 bases and J gave up 2 bases, with 12 bases separating them. Germline lookup yields CDR1 MDHEN and CDR2 SYDVKM. The CDR3 DNA follows: TGTGCCAGCACCCGGGGCGACACCTACGAGCAGTACTTC. Protein sequence: CASTRGDTYEQYF.